The present TCR beta chain was sequenced within a study of blood T cell repertoires in COVID-19. The CDR3 extends over 15 amino acids. V was clipped by 7 bases and J by 9 bases; unmatched bases: 15. Germline V gene lookup returns CDR1 GTSNPN and CDR2 SVGIG (reference sequence). Only in-frame clones appear in the TCRdb table, and some are missing; sequencing was by immunoSEQ multiplex PCR. The table includes almost 400,000 clones, approximately 88% detected once. The sample comprised PBMCs or T cells enriched from blood (not recorded which). The sequence was collected from a woman in her 30s with acute COVID-19. This sequence joins TRBV30 and TRBJ1-4, with 9 positions matching TRBD1. The chain's CDR3 is CALTHWDRDPKKLFF. Here the CDR3 DNA reads TGTGCCTTAACCCACTGGGACAGGGATCCTAAAAAACTGTTTTTT.